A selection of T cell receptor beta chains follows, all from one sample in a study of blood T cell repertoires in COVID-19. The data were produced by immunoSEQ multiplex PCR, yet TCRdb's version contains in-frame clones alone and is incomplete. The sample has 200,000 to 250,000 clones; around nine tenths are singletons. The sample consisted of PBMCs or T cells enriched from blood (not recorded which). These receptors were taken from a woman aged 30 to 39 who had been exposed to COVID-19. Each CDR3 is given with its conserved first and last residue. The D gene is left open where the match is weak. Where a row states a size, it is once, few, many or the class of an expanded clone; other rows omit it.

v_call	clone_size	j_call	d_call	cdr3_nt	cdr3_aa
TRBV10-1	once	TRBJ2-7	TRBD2	TGCGCCAGCAGGGGGATAGCGGGGCCCTGCGAGCAGTACTTC	CASRGIAGPCEQYF
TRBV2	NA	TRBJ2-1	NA	TGTGCCAGCAGTGAAGCATTACCTAACTCCTACAATGAGCAGTTCTTC	CASSEALPNSYNEQFF
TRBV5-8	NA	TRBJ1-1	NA	TGTGCCAGCAGCCCGGACAATGTTCCTGAAGCTTTCTTT	CASSPDNVPEAFF
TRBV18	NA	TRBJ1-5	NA	TGTGCCAGCTCACCACTATTTGGGAGAAACAAGAGCAATCAGCCCCAGCATTTT	CASSPLFGRNKSNQPQHF
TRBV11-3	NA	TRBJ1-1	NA	TGTGCCAGCAGCTTAGACGGGGAAGACACTGAAGCTTTCTTT	CASSLDGEDTEAFF
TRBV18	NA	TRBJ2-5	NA	TGTGCCAGCTCACGATCGGACAGTATAAAGACCCAGTACTTC	CASSRSDSIKTQYF
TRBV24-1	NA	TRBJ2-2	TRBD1	TGTGCCACCAGTGATCCAACCTTGACAGGGGATACCGGGGAGCTGTTTTTT	CATSDPTLTGDTGELFF
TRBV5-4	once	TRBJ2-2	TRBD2	TGTGCCAGCAGCTTTTCCGCTCTAGCGGGGGTTCGCACCGGGGAGCTGTTTTTT	CASSFSALAGVRTGELFF
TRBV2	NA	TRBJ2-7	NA	TGTGCCAGCAGCGTTCGCTCCTACGAGCAGTACTTC	CASSVRSYEQYF
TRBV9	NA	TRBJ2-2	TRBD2	TGTGCCAGCAGCGGCCCGCGCGGGGGGGCCGGGGAGCTGTTTTTT	CASSGPRGGAGELFF
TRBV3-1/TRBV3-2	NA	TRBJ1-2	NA	TGTGCCAGCAGCCCCCGGGGAGACTATGGCTACACCTTC	CASSPRGDYGYTF
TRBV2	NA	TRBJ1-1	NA	TGTGCCAGCAGACCCCGCCAGGGGAGCCCTGAAGCTTTCTTT	CASRPRQGSPEAFF
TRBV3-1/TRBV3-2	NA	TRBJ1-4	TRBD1	TGTGCCAGCAGCCCGATTGTCCTCCGGGACAGGGGTATGGAACTGTTTTTT	CASSPIVLRDRGMELFF
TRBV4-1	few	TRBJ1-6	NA	TGCGCCAGCAGCCAAGAGTCAGGGGCTCAAACCTCCTATAATTCACCCCTCCACTTT	CASSQESGAQTSYNSPLHF
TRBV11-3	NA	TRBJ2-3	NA	TGTGCCAGCAGCCCCCGGACTACGGGGGATACGCAGTATTTT	CASSPRTTGDTQYF
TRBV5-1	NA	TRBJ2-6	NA	TGCGCCAGCAGCCCAGACCCAGACAGCTCTGGGGCCAACGTCCTGACTTTC	CASSPDPDSSGANVLTF
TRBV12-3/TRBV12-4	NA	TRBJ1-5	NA	TGTGCCAGCAGTTTTAAGCGGGGGGAGCCCCAGCATTTT	CASSFKRGEPQHF
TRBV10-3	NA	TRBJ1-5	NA	TGTGCCATCACGGGGGATCAGCCCCAGCATTTT	CAITGDQPQHF
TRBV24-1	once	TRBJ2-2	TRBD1	TGTGCCACCAGTGAACCTAGGGACAGGGGTTATACCGGGGAGCTGTTTTTT	CATSEPRDRGYTGELFF
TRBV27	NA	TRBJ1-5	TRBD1	TGTGCCAGCAGACGAACAGGGGACCCTTATAGCAATCAGCCCCAGCATTTT	CASRRTGDPYSNQPQHF
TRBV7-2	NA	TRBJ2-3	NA	TGTGCCAGCAGGTTCCCGGGGGGCGTTGGAACAAGAGGGCAGTATTTT	CASRFPGGVGTRGQYF
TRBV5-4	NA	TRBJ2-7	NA	TGTGCCAGCAGCTCGGGACTGCTCTACGAGCAGTACTTC	CASSSGLLYEQYF
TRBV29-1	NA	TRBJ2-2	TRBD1	TGCAGCGCGCAAGACAGGGTGGCTGGGGAGCTGTTTTTT	CSAQDRVAGELFF
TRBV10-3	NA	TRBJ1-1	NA	TGTGCCATACGAGTACAGGGGAACACTGAAGCTTTCTTT	CAIRVQGNTEAFF
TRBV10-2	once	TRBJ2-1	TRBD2	TGCGCCAGCAGCTGGACTAGCGGGGGATACAATGAGCAGTTCTTC	CASSWTSGGYNEQFF
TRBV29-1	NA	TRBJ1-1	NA	TGCAGCGTTGAAACCGGTGGGAACACTGAAGCTTTCTTT	CSVETGGNTEAFF
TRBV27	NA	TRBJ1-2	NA	TGTGCCAGCAGTACCTTAAGGGGAAGAGTTATCTATGGCTACACCTTC	CASSTLRGRVIYGYTF
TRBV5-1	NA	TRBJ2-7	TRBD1	TGCGCCAGCAGGGAGGGACAGGGGTTCGACGAGCAGTACTTC	CASREGQGFDEQYF
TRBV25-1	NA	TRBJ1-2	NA	TGTGCCAGCAGTGGGGAGTTTGGGTATGGCTACACCTTC	CASSGEFGYGYTF
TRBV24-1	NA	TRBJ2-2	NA	TGTGCCACCAGTGATCGCAGGGCTCGGACCGGGGAGCTGTTTTTT	CATSDRRARTGELFF
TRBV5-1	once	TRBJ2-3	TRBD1	TGCGCCAGCAGCTTCACAGGGGGAGATACGCAGTATTTT	CASSFTGGDTQYF
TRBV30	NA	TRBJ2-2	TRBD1	TGTGCCTGGACAGGGGGTCTCGGCACCGGGGAGCTGTTTTTT	CAWTGGLGTGELFF
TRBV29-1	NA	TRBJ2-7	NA	TGCAGCGTTGGGGGGGATAGCTCCTACGAGCAGTACTTC	CSVGGDSSYEQYF
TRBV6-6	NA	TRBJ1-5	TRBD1	TGTGCCAGCAGTCCATTAAGGGGGCGAAGGTCCCCGAATCAGCCCCAGCATTTT	CASSPLRGRRSPNQPQHF
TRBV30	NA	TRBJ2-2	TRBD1	TGTGCCTGGAGGGACAGGGATAGAGGTGGGACCGGGGAGCTGTTTTTT	CAWRDRDRGGTGELFF
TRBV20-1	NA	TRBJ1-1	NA	TGCAGTGCTAGCAGGCACCCTGAAGCTTTCTTT	CSASRHPEAFF
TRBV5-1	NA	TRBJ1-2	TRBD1	TGCGCCAGCAGCTTGGGGCGGGCGACAGGGGATGGCTACACCTTC	CASSLGRATGDGYTF
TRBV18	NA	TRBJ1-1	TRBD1	TGTGCCAGCTCACCCGGGACAGCGAACACTGAAGCTTTCTTT	CASSPGTANTEAFF
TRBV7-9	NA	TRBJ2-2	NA	TGTGCCAGCAGCTTCGGTTCTGCAGGCGGGGAGCTGTTTTTT	CASSFGSAGGELFF
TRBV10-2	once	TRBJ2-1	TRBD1	TGCGCCAGCAGTGAGTCTACAGGGGATGGGTACAATGAGCAGTTCTTC	CASSESTGDGYNEQFF
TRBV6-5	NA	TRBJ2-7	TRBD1	TGTGCCTCATTACCGGGACAGAGCTCCTACGAGCAGTACTTC	CASLPGQSSYEQYF
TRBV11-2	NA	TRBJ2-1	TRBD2	TGTGCCAGCAGCTTATCGGTGAGCGGGGGGATGGTCAATGAGCAGTTCTTC	CASSLSVSGGMVNEQFF
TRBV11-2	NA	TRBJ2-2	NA	TGTGCCAGCAGCTTGGTAGGCAGGGTGGGCACCGGGGAGCTGTTTTTT	CASSLVGRVGTGELFF
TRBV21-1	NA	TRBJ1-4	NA	TGTGCCAGCAGCAAAGGGGACAGGGGGCATGAAAAACTGTTTTTT	CASSKGDRGHEKLFF
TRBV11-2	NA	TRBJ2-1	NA	TGTGCCAGCAGCTCCGCGGCTGATGAGCAGTTCTTC	CASSSAADEQFF
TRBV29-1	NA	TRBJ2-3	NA	TGCAGCGTTGAAAAGGACCGTAGGGGTACAGATACGCAGTATTTT	CSVEKDRRGTDTQYF
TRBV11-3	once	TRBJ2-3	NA	TGTGCCAGCAGCTTAGATCTCGGGGGAGCGCAGTATTTT	CASSLDLGGAQYF
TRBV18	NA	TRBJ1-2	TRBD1	TGTGCCAGCTCACCGACACAGGGGGCTGAATATGGCTACACCTTC	CASSPTQGAEYGYTF
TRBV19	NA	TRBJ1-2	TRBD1	TGTGCCAGCAAGCCTGACAGGGACGGCTACACCTTC	CASKPDRDGYTF
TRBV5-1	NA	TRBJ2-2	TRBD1	TGCGCCAGCAGCACCGACAGGGATATAACCGGGGAGCTGTTTTTT	CASSTDRDITGELFF
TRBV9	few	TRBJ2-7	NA	TGTGCCAGCAGCCGAGGAGACAGCTCCTACGAGCAGTACTTC	CASSRGDSSYEQYF
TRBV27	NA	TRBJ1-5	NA	TGTGCCAGCAGTTTGAGCCCCACCGGTGGTCAGCCCCAGCATTTT	CASSLSPTGGQPQHF
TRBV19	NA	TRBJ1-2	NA	TGTGCCAGTAGTCCGACCCCCCGGTGGGCAGGGGGCTACACCTTC	CASSPTPRWAGGYTF
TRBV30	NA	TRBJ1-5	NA	TGTGCCTGGGACCGACTTAGCAATCAGCCCCAGCATTTT	CAWDRLSNQPQHF
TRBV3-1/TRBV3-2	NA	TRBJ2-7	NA	TGTGCCAGCAGCCAGAAAGGAGTTCCCTACGAGCAGTACTTC	CASSQKGVPYEQYF
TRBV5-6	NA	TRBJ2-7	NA	TGTGCCAGCAGCATCAGGGTCTACGAGCAGTACTTC	CASSIRVYEQYF
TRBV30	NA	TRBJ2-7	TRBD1	TGTGCCTGGACCCACGGGACAGGGCCCGACCCCTACGAGCAGTACTTC	CAWTHGTGPDPYEQYF
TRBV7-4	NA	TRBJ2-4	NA	TGTGCCAGCAGCTTAGTCCGTCCCGGACACATAGCCAAAAACATTCAGTACTTC	CASSLVRPGHIAKNIQYF
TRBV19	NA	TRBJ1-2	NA	TGTGCCAGTAGTATCAGGGTTGGTAATGGCTACACCTTC	CASSIRVGNGYTF
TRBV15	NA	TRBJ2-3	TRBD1	TGTGCCACCAGCTGGACAGGGGCCACAGATACGCAGTATTTT	CATSWTGATDTQYF